Listed below are T cell receptor beta chains from one sample, sequenced in a study of cytomegalovirus exposure and HLA in healthy donors. Sequenced by immunoSEQ multiplex PCR; TCRdb stores in-frame clones only, minus some. This sample has some 150,000 clones, with less than 90% found just once. The sample was PBMCs. These receptors all stem from a woman aged 18-30 years in good health and CMV-seropositive. Both conserved end residues are part of each CDR3. D genes are given only for firm matches. Size is omitted from some rows. Given values are once, few, many or a class for expanded clones.

j_call: TRBJ2-5
v_call: TRBV4-2
clone_size: .
d_call: TRBD1
cdr3_nt: TGTGCCAGCAGCCCGGGACAGGGGTGGGAGACCCAGTACTTC
cdr3_aa: CASSPGQGWETQYF

j_call: TRBJ1-3
v_call: TRBV4-1
clone_size: .
d_call: .
cdr3_nt: TGCGCCAGCAGCCTTAATGACAACTCTGGAAACACCATATATTTT
cdr3_aa: CASSLNDNSGNTIYF

j_call: TRBJ2-3
v_call: TRBV27
clone_size: .
d_call: .
cdr3_nt: TGTGCCAGCAGTTTTACGCGGATGGGCACAGATACGCAGTATTTT
cdr3_aa: CASSFTRMGTDTQYF

j_call: TRBJ2-7
v_call: TRBV7-2
clone_size: .
d_call: .
cdr3_nt: TGTGCCAGCAGTTTATCTAGCGCCTACGAGCAGTACTTC
cdr3_aa: CASSLSSAYEQYF

j_call: TRBJ2-1
v_call: TRBV27
clone_size: .
d_call: TRBD2
cdr3_nt: TGTGCCAGCAGTTTATCGGGTACTAGCGGGAGGGCCTTGAATGAGCAGTTCTTC
cdr3_aa: CASSLSGTSGRALNEQFF

j_call: TRBJ2-7
v_call: TRBV14
clone_size: .
d_call: .
cdr3_nt: TGTGCCAGCAGCCAAAAAGTGCGTTCCTACGAGCAGTACTTC
cdr3_aa: CASSQKVRSYEQYF

j_call: TRBJ1-1
v_call: TRBV15
clone_size: .
d_call: .
cdr3_nt: TGTGCCACCAGCAGAGAGGGAGGGGTCCGCACTGAAGCTTTCTTT
cdr3_aa: CATSREGGVRTEAFF

j_call: TRBJ1-2
v_call: TRBV29-1
clone_size: .
d_call: .
cdr3_nt: TGCAGCGTCGTCAGGGGACCCAACTATGGCTACACCTTC
cdr3_aa: CSVVRGPNYGYTF

j_call: TRBJ1-5
v_call: TRBV7-8
clone_size: .
d_call: TRBD1
cdr3_nt: TGTGCCAGCAGCCCCGGACAGGGAGATCAGCCCCAGCATTTT
cdr3_aa: CASSPGQGDQPQHF

j_call: TRBJ1-2
v_call: TRBV19
clone_size: .
d_call: .
cdr3_nt: TGTGCCAGTAATAGTAACTATGGCTACACCTTC
cdr3_aa: CASNSNYGYTF

j_call: TRBJ2-5
v_call: TRBV2
clone_size: .
d_call: .
cdr3_nt: TGTGCCAGCAGTGAAGCCCCAGCGTGGACCCAGTACTTC
cdr3_aa: CASSEAPAWTQYF

j_call: TRBJ2-3
v_call: TRBV25-1
clone_size: .
d_call: .
cdr3_nt: TGTGCCAGCAGTGAATCCGGCCTTCGAAGGGGGCAGTATTTT
cdr3_aa: CASSESGLRRGQYF

j_call: TRBJ2-2
v_call: TRBV4-2
clone_size: .
d_call: TRBD2
cdr3_nt: TGTGCCAGCAGCCAGACTAGCGGGAGACACACCGGGGAGCTGTTTTTT
cdr3_aa: CASSQTSGRHTGELFF

j_call: TRBJ2-2
v_call: TRBV2
clone_size: .
d_call: .
cdr3_nt: TGTGCCAGCAGTGCAGGGCTGGGCGGGGAGCTGTTTTTT
cdr3_aa: CASSAGLGGELFF

j_call: TRBJ2-1
v_call: TRBV9
clone_size: .
d_call: TRBD1
cdr3_nt: TGTGCCAGCAGCACTCGGGACAGCTCCTACAATGAGCAGTTCTTC
cdr3_aa: CASSTRDSSYNEQFF

j_call: TRBJ2-2
v_call: TRBV6-5
clone_size: .
d_call: .
cdr3_nt: TGTGCCAGCAGCTGGGGACAGAACACCGGGGAGCTGTTTTTT
cdr3_aa: CASSWGQNTGELFF

j_call: TRBJ2-2
v_call: TRBV6-1
clone_size: .
d_call: .
cdr3_nt: TGTGCCAGCAGTGAAGAGGCGGGGAACACCGGGGAGCTGTTTTTT
cdr3_aa: CASSEEAGNTGELFF

j_call: TRBJ2-1
v_call: TRBV7-7
clone_size: .
d_call: .
cdr3_nt: TGTGCTAGCAGCTTACGGTCGGACTTGAACAATGAGCAGTTCTTC
cdr3_aa: CASSLRSDLNNEQFF

j_call: TRBJ2-3
v_call: TRBV6-1
clone_size: .
d_call: TRBD1
cdr3_nt: TGTGCCAGCAGTGCTACAGGGGCTCTTACAGATACGCAGTATTTT
cdr3_aa: CASSATGALTDTQYF

j_call: TRBJ2-5
v_call: TRBV25-1
clone_size: .
d_call: .
cdr3_nt: TGTGCCAGCAGCGAACGGGGTCAAGAGACCCAGTACTTC
cdr3_aa: CASSERGQETQYF

j_call: TRBJ2-1
v_call: TRBV5-1
clone_size: once
d_call: TRBD2
cdr3_nt: TGCGCCAGCAGCTTGACAATTAGCGGGGGCGGGCATGAGCAGTTCTTC
cdr3_aa: CASSLTISGGGHEQFF

j_call: TRBJ2-2
v_call: TRBV7-9
clone_size: .
d_call: .
cdr3_nt: TGTGCCAGCAGCCCTAGAGACCCGAACACCGGGGAGCTGTTTTTT
cdr3_aa: CASSPRDPNTGELFF

j_call: TRBJ2-7
v_call: TRBV7-2
clone_size: .
d_call: .
cdr3_nt: TGTGCCAGCAGCTTACTAGTCCGGGGTTCATCCGAGCAGTACTTC
cdr3_aa: CASSLLVRGSSEQYF

j_call: TRBJ2-7
v_call: TRBV21-1
clone_size: .
d_call: .
cdr3_nt: TGTGCCAGCAGCGCCCTGGGCCAGGCTTCATGGGAGCAGTACTTC
cdr3_aa: CASSALGQASWEQYF

j_call: TRBJ2-7
v_call: TRBV28
clone_size: .
d_call: .
cdr3_nt: TGTGCCAGCAGTTTATTGGCAGGGGCGGACGAGCAGTACTTC
cdr3_aa: CASSLLAGADEQYF

j_call: TRBJ2-7
v_call: TRBV29-1
clone_size: .
d_call: .
cdr3_nt: TGCAGCGTTGTGTGGGGGCAAGGGGGCTACGAGCAGTACTTC
cdr3_aa: CSVVWGQGGYEQYF

j_call: TRBJ1-3
v_call: TRBV7-2
clone_size: .
d_call: .
cdr3_nt: TGTGCCAGCAGCCCTAGTAGTGTGGGAAACACCATATATTTT
cdr3_aa: CASSPSSVGNTIYF

j_call: TRBJ2-7
v_call: TRBV7-6
clone_size: .
d_call: TRBD1
cdr3_nt: TGTGCCAGCAGCTCGTGGACAGGAGACTACGAGCAGTACTTC
cdr3_aa: CASSSWTGDYEQYF

j_call: TRBJ2-1
v_call: TRBV2
clone_size: .
d_call: .
cdr3_nt: TGTGCCAGCAGTGAAGCACGTGCAGGGGGAGGTGAGCAGTTCTTC
cdr3_aa: CASSEARAGGGEQFF

j_call: TRBJ2-1
v_call: TRBV2
clone_size: .
d_call: TRBD1
cdr3_nt: TGTGCCAGCAGGTTACCGGGACAGCCTATAGTTTTGGAGCAGTTCTTC
cdr3_aa: CASRLPGQPIVLEQFF

j_call: TRBJ2-1
v_call: TRBV2
clone_size: .
d_call: .
cdr3_nt: TGTGCCAGCAGTTATTACAATGAGCAGTTCTTC
cdr3_aa: CASSYYNEQFF

j_call: TRBJ2-1
v_call: TRBV9
clone_size: .
d_call: .
cdr3_nt: TGTGCCAGCAGCGTAGGGGCGGGAACCTACAATGAGCAGTTCTTC
cdr3_aa: CASSVGAGTYNEQFF

j_call: TRBJ2-1
v_call: TRBV30
clone_size: once
d_call: TRBD2
cdr3_nt: TGTGCCTGGACGCCGGGACTAGTGCCAAATGAGCAGTTCTTC
cdr3_aa: CAWTPGLVPNEQFF

j_call: TRBJ2-7
v_call: TRBV4-1
clone_size: .
d_call: .
cdr3_nt: TGCGCCAGCAGCCAAGTCGGTTCCTACGAGCAGTACTTC
cdr3_aa: CASSQVGSYEQYF

j_call: TRBJ1-2
v_call: TRBV5-6
clone_size: few
d_call: TRBD1
cdr3_nt: TGTGCCAGCAGCTCGCACAGGGGCCGCCTTTATGGCTACACCTTC
cdr3_aa: CASSSHRGRLYGYTF

j_call: TRBJ1-5
v_call: TRBV6-1
clone_size: .
d_call: .
cdr3_nt: TGTGCCAGCACCCTAGGGACAAGCAATCAGCCCCAGCATTTT
cdr3_aa: CASTLGTSNQPQHF

j_call: TRBJ2-2
v_call: TRBV4-1
clone_size: .
d_call: .
cdr3_nt: TGCGCCAGCAGCCAAGTGTCGGGATGGGCCGGGGAGCTGTTTTTT
cdr3_aa: CASSQVSGWAGELFF

j_call: TRBJ2-7
v_call: TRBV6-6
clone_size: .
d_call: .
cdr3_nt: TGTGCCAGCAGTCACGACAGGAGCTCCTACGAGCAGTACTTC
cdr3_aa: CASSHDRSSYEQYF

j_call: TRBJ1-2
v_call: TRBV19
clone_size: few
d_call: .
cdr3_nt: TGTGCCAGTAGCCGTTCAGGCTATGGCTACACCTTC
cdr3_aa: CASSRSGYGYTF

j_call: TRBJ2-3
v_call: TRBV6-4
clone_size: .
d_call: .
cdr3_nt: TGTGCCAGCAGGCGGGGTCCATCCGGCACAGATACGCAGTATTTT
cdr3_aa: CASRRGPSGTDTQYF

j_call: TRBJ2-2
v_call: TRBV25-1
clone_size: .
d_call: .
cdr3_nt: TGTGCCAGCAGTGATTCTCGGAGAGGGAGGTCCGGGGAGCTGTTTTTT
cdr3_aa: CASSDSRRGRSGELFF

j_call: TRBJ1-5
v_call: TRBV5-1
clone_size: .
d_call: .
cdr3_nt: TGCGCCAGCAGCTTGGACAGTGCTAGCAATCAGCCCCAGCATTTT
cdr3_aa: CASSLDSASNQPQHF

j_call: TRBJ2-3
v_call: TRBV27
clone_size: .
d_call: .
cdr3_nt: TGTGCCAGCAGTTTACGGGGCACAGATACGCAGTATTTT
cdr3_aa: CASSLRGTDTQYF

j_call: TRBJ1-5
v_call: TRBV19
clone_size: .
d_call: .
cdr3_nt: TGTGCCAGTAGTATGGCGTCAGGGTATAGCAATCAGCCCCAGCATTTT
cdr3_aa: CASSMASGYSNQPQHF

j_call: TRBJ2-5
v_call: TRBV27
clone_size: .
d_call: TRBD2
cdr3_nt: TGTGCCAGCAGTCTAGCGGGAGTTTTTGGAGAGACCCAGTACTTC
cdr3_aa: CASSLAGVFGETQYF

j_call: TRBJ2-5
v_call: TRBV5-4
clone_size: .
d_call: .
cdr3_nt: TGTGCCAGCAGCTTGGACCAGCGGGAAGAGACCCAGTACTTC
cdr3_aa: CASSLDQREETQYF

j_call: TRBJ1-1
v_call: TRBV7-8
clone_size: .
d_call: .
cdr3_nt: TGTGCCAGCAGCCGAAGCCTCTCCCCTGCTTTCTTT
cdr3_aa: CASSRSLSPAFF

j_call: TRBJ1-1
v_call: TRBV11-3
clone_size: once
d_call: TRBD1
cdr3_nt: TGTGCCAGCAGCTTCTCGACAGGGGCGACGTGGGGCACTGAAGCTTTCTTT
cdr3_aa: CASSFSTGATWGTEAFF

j_call: TRBJ2-7
v_call: TRBV5-1
clone_size: .
d_call: .
cdr3_nt: TGCGCCAGCAGCTTGGGCCGGCCTGGCGGCGAGCAGTACTTC
cdr3_aa: CASSLGRPGGEQYF

j_call: TRBJ2-5
v_call: TRBV5-1
clone_size: .
d_call: .
cdr3_nt: TGCGCCAGCAGCATATCCCGAGGGCAGACACTCCAGTACTTC
cdr3_aa: CASSISRGQTLQYF

j_call: TRBJ1-1
v_call: TRBV29-1
clone_size: .
d_call: .
cdr3_nt: TGCAGCGTTGAAGAAGCAACAGGGGAAGCTTTCTTT
cdr3_aa: CSVEEATGEAFF

j_call: TRBJ2-7
v_call: TRBV28
clone_size: .
d_call: TRBD1
cdr3_nt: TGTGCCAGCAGTTCAAACAGGGGACGCACCTACGAGCAGTACTTC
cdr3_aa: CASSSNRGRTYEQYF

j_call: TRBJ2-1
v_call: TRBV2
clone_size: .
d_call: TRBD1
cdr3_nt: TGTGCCAGCAGCGAACCGTTTCAAGGGGGCGAGCAGTTCTTC
cdr3_aa: CASSEPFQGGEQFF

j_call: TRBJ2-5
v_call: TRBV10-1
clone_size: .
d_call: TRBD1
cdr3_nt: TGCGCCAGCAGTGAGTCGGGACAGGGGGGCCAAGAGACCCAGTACTTC
cdr3_aa: CASSESGQGGQETQYF

j_call: TRBJ2-7
v_call: TRBV11-2
clone_size: once
d_call: TRBD1
cdr3_nt: TGTGCCAGCAGCCCAGACAGGGGCTTATCCTACGAGCAGTACTTC
cdr3_aa: CASSPDRGLSYEQYF

j_call: TRBJ2-1
v_call: TRBV18
clone_size: .
d_call: .
cdr3_nt: TGTGCCAGCTCACCACCGACAGTCCTTGAGCAGTTCTTC
cdr3_aa: CASSPPTVLEQFF

j_call: TRBJ1-2
v_call: TRBV7-3
clone_size: few
d_call: .
cdr3_nt: TGTGCCAGCAGCTGGACGGTCGCAGGGGATGGCTACACCTTC
cdr3_aa: CASSWTVAGDGYTF

j_call: TRBJ2-3
v_call: TRBV11-2
clone_size: .
d_call: TRBD2
cdr3_nt: TGTGCCAGCAGCTTACCCCAGAGCGGGAGGGCCAGGTCGGATACGCAGTATTTT
cdr3_aa: CASSLPQSGRARSDTQYF

j_call: TRBJ2-7
v_call: TRBV6-5
clone_size: .
d_call: .
cdr3_nt: TGTGCCAGCAGTTACGGGCCACTGAACGAGCAGTACTTC
cdr3_aa: CASSYGPLNEQYF